The entry below describes one T cell receptor beta chain. The source of the sample is a study of blood T cells in healthy people across ages. A second PCR of about 6 to 12 cycles used a sample-barcoded 5' primer and a J-beta primer mix. A template-switch adaptor with 12 random nucleotides tagged each cDNA molecule. TCRdb redid the calling of the 5' RACE reads with MiXCR, one entry per CDR3 protein. The table has approximately 960,000 distinct CDR3 sequences, 29% seen once. This sample also appeared in a second study, on T cells of mothers and their children. That work states: The overlap seen between related mothers and children slightly exceeded that of unrelated pairs, though not significantly. The analysis detected no persistent microchimeric T cell clones.

Sequenced input: blood. This TCR was recovered from a woman in her thirties or forties in good health.

The chain's CDR3 is CASSFVPGQGGGYEQYF. In DNA form, the CDR3 reads TGTGCCAGCAGCTTTGTCCCCGGACAGGGTGGCGGATACGAGCAGTACTTC. The chain employs TRBV7-2 and TRBJ2-7, with 8 bases lining up with TRBD1. Germline loops: CDR1 SGHTA, CDR2 FQGNSA. Trimming took 3 bases from V and 4 from J; bases not matched to a gene: 14. The CDR3 loop spans 17 amino acids. Filled out from reference TRBV7-2 and TRBJ2-7, the complete variable domain reads GAGVSQSPSNKVTEKGKDVELRCDPISGHTALYWYRQSLGQGLEFLIYFQGNSAPDKSGLPSDRFSAERTGGSVSTLTIQRTQQEDSAVYLCASSFVPGQGGGYEQYFGPGTRLTVT.